A single sample is the source of the 25 T cell receptor beta chains below, sequenced in a study of shared clonotypes between healthy human individuals. The method was immunoSEQ multiplex PCR; TCRdb's version includes in-frame clones alone and lacks a portion of them. This sample carries fewer than 600,000 clones, around 79% of them seen once, and the ten largest clones take 10% to 15%. Sequenced material: PBMCs. The receptors were sampled from a woman between 40 and 55 years old in good health. Some clones in this sample may be carry-over from other donors' samples.

The sample holds a few counts of this clone. The chain recombines TRBV19 with TRBJ1-1; D is unclear. The CDR3 runs 14 residues. From germline, CDR1 is LNHDA and CDR2 SQIVND (reference sequence). The germline V and J ends were trimmed by 5 bases and 1 base, with 11 bases remaining between them. The CDR3 sequence: CASSVDAPNTEAFF. For the CDR3, the DNA is TGTGCCAGTAGTGTCGACGCGCCGAACACTGAAGCTTTCTTT.

The chain joins TRBV28 to TRBJ2-7; the D gene could be TRBD1 or TRBD2 (5 bases each). CDR1 MDHEN and CDR2 SYDVKM come from the germline V gene. Trimming cost V 5 bases and J 4 bases, with 18 bases left between them. The CDR3 extends over 15 amino acids. CDR3 loop: CASSLSGTVSYEQYF. In DNA form, the CDR3 reads TGTGCCAGCAGTCTCTCCGGGACGGTGTCGTACGAGCAGTACTTC.

This chain joins TRBV28 and TRBJ2-2, with TRBD2 matching over 7 bases. J gave up 7 bases and V 11 bases, and 10 bases lay outside the gene matches. The germline CDR1 and CDR2 sequences are MDHEN and SYDVKM. The CDR3 covers 13 residues. CDR3 DNA sequence: TGTGCCGGGGAGGGGAAAACTAACGGGGAGCTGTTTTTT. It encodes CAGEGKTNGELFF.

The sample holds one count of this clone. This chain links TRBV29-1 with TRBJ1-2; TRBD1 agrees at 9 bases. Trimming removed 0 bases from V and 4 bases from J; junction bases left unmatched: 3. The CDR3 sequence is 14 residues long. In germline, CDR1 is SQVTM, CDR2 ANQGSEA. As DNA, the CDR3 is TGCAGCGTTGAAGACCGGGACAGGGCCTATGGCTACACCTTC. Translation: CSVEDRDRAYGYTF.

V gene TRBV6-5 combines with J gene TRBJ2-7, with 11 bases identical to TRBD1. CDR3 length: 13 amino acids. Germline V gene sequence: CDR1 MNHEY, CDR2 SVGAGI. Trimming removed 6 bases from V and 7 bases from J; junction bases left unmatched: 5. The DNA of the CDR3 is TGTGCCAGCAGGGGACAGGGGGTGTTTGAGCAGTACTTC. Residues: CASRGQGVFEQYF.

The gene calls are TRBV19 and TRBJ1-2, with a weak D call TRBD1 (5 bases). The V end was cut by 1 base, the J end by 7 bases, with 10 bases between. The length of the CDR3 is 13 residues. Germline CDR1 reads LNHDA; CDR2 reads SQIVND (reference sequence). The CDR3 DNA follows: TGTGCCAGTAGTATAGCGGGGGAAGGTGGCTACACCTTC. Translation: CASSIAGEGGYTF.

The gene calls are TRBV15 and TRBJ2-7; no clear D gene. The CDR3 spans 15 residues. Germline V gives CDR1 LNHNV, CDR2 YYDKDF (reference sequence). Trimming left V 2 bases short and J 5 bases short, with 16 bases between. The DNA for the CDR3 is TGTGCCACCAGCAGACCCCAAGCCAGTCGTAACGAGCAGTACTTC. It is translated as CATSRPQASRNEQYF.

The chain carries TRBV6-5 and TRBJ2-2; 7 bases match TRBD1. The CDR3 runs to 15 residues. Germline CDR1 is MNHEY and CDR2 is SVGAGI. With 9 bases clipped from V and 0 bases from J, the junction kept 7 bases outside the gene matches. As DNA, the CDR3 is TGTGCCAGTAGCTGGGGACAGACGAACACCGGGGAGCTGTTTTTT. Protein product: CASSWGQTNTGELFF.

The chain joins TRBV5-4 to TRBJ2-6; 12 bases match TRBD1. The germline V gene encodes CDR1 SGHNT and CDR2 YYREEE (reference sequence). J gave up 4 bases and V 1 base, and 9 bases lay outside the gene matches. This CDR3 is built from 19 residues. Here the CDR3 reads CASSLPVGQGAWGANVLTF. The CDR3 coding sequence is TGTGCCAGCAGCTTGCCGGTGGGACAGGGGGCGTGGGGGGCCAACGTCCTGACTTTC.

The V gene is TRBV5-6, the J gene TRBJ2-7; possible D gene TRBD1, 5 bases. The CDR3 loop spans 15 amino acids. Germline V gene sequence: CDR1 SGHDT, CDR2 YYEEEE. V gave up 3 bases and J gave up 3 bases, with 16 bases separating them. CDR3 sequence reads: CASSSRERQHYEQYF. In DNA form, the CDR3 reads TGTGCCAGCAGCTCACGAGAGAGACAGCACTACGAGCAGTACTTC.

This clone was seen more than once but under ten times. The chain couples TRBV5-1 to TRBJ2-1; no reliable D call. The CDR3 has 16 residues. V dropped 0 bases and J dropped 6 bases, with 16 bases sitting between them. Germline lookup yields CDR1 SGHRS and CDR2 YFSETQ. CDR3 loop: CASSLGVDPKVNEQFF. The CDR3 DNA is TGCGCCAGCAGCTTGGGTGTTGACCCTAAGGTCAATGAGCAGTTCTTC. The whole variable domain, filled in from reference TRBV5-1 and TRBJ2-1, reads KAGVTQTPRYLIKTRGQQVTLSCSPISGHRSVSWYQQTPGQGLQFLFEYFSETQRNKGNFPGRFSGRQFSNSRSEMNVSTLELGDSALYLCASSLGVDPKVNEQFFGPGTRLTVL.

This clone was seen a single time. The V call is TRBV28, the J call TRBJ2-7; the D gene is possibly TRBD1 (6 bases). Germline CDR1 is MDHEN and CDR2 is SYDVKM. Trimming stripped 6 bases from V and 7 bases from J, with 16 bases between. There are 13 residues in the CDR3. The CDR3, as DNA: TGTGCCAGCAGGCCCAGGGGTTTGGGGGAGCAGTACTTC. Residues: CASRPRGLGEQYF.

This clone was detected once. One base separates it from a far larger clone, so it is likely a read error. This chain uses TRBV7-3 with TRBJ1-1; a possible D gene is TRBD1 (5 bases). The V gene's germline CDR1 is SGHTA and CDR2 FQGTGA. The CDR3 spans 13 residues. The V end was cut by 1 base, the J end by 3 bases, with 6 bases between. This CDR3 reads CASSLSRDTEAFF. The CDR3 coding sequence is TGTGCCAGCAGCTTAAGCAGGGACACTGAAGCTTTCTTT. The full variable domain, with the rest looked up from reference TRBV7-3 and TRBJ1-1, is GAGVSQTPSNKVTEKGKYVELRCDPISGHTALYWYRQSLGQGPEFLIYFQGTGAADDSGLPNDRFFAVRPEGSVSTLKIQRTERGDSAVYLCASSLSRDTEAFFGQGTRLTVV.

Comments on this clone: At the DNA level, this CDR3 is encoded by other sequences in the same sample as well. The genes are TRBV5-1 and TRBJ2-5; D possibly corresponds to TRBD1 (5 bases). The germline V gene encodes CDR1 SGHRS and CDR2 YFSETQ. The CDR3 extends over 14 amino acids. V was pared by 0 bases and J by 2 bases, with 8 bases between. CDR3 bases: TGCGCCAGCAGCTTGGCAGGGTTACAAGAGACCCAGTACTTC. Translation: CASSLAGLQETQYF.

This chain uses TRBV7-6 with TRBJ2-1; D call uncertain. Germline V lookup: CDR1 SGHVS, CDR2 FNYEAQ. The CDR3 has 14 amino acids. V was pared by 2 bases and J by 5 bases, with 10 bases between. CDR3 sequence: CASSLSRGDNEQFF. Here the CDR3 DNA reads TGTGCCAGCAGCTTAAGTAGAGGCGACAATGAGCAGTTCTTC. The whole variable domain, filled in from reference TRBV7-6 and TRBJ2-1, reads GAGVSQSPRYKVTKRGQDVALRCDPISGHVSLYWYRQALGQGPEFLTYFNYEAQQDKSGLPNDRFSAERPEGSISTLTIQRTEQRDSAMYRCASSLSRGDNEQFFGPGTRLTVL.

The chain has TRBV4-2 and TRBJ2-7, with 10 bases fitting TRBD1. The CDR3 length is 14 residues. From germline, CDR1 is LGHNA and CDR2 YNFKEQ. V lost 4 bases, J lost 7 bases, and 7 bases stayed unmatched. The CDR3 DNA sequence: TGTGCCAGCAGCCTGGGACAGGGGTGGTCAGAGCAGTACTTC. Its translation is CASSLGQGWSEQYF.

The chain carries TRBV2 and TRBJ2-1; D unresolved. V was cut by 3 bases and J by 8 bases, with 2 bases left in between. The CDR3 length is 10 residues. Germline V gene data show CDR1 as SNHLY and CDR2 as FYNNEI. The CDR3 is CASSEDEQFF. The CDR3 nucleotides read TGTGCCAGCAGTGAGGATGAGCAGTTCTTC.

J is TRBJ2-1 and V is TRBV19, with 9 bases that match TRBD2. Germline CDR1 is LNHDA and CDR2 is SQIVND (reference sequence). J was trimmed by 4 bases and V by 3 bases; bases with no gene match: 4. The CDR3 consists of 15 residues. CDR3 coding DNA: TGTGCCAGTAGTATTTCTAGCGGGACTTACAATGAGCAGTTCTTC. Translation gives CASSISSGTYNEQFF.

This clone was found once. This chain connects TRBV18 to TRBJ2-5, with D possibly TRBD2 on 5 matching bases. The germline V gene has CDR1 KGHSH and CDR2 LQKENI. The V and J ends lost 5 bases and 5 bases respectively, with 15 bases between them. The CDR3 contains 14 residues. In DNA, the CDR3 is TGTGCCAGCTCAACCTCGGGGAGTCTCGAGACCCAGTACTTC. This gives the protein CASSTSGSLETQYF.

The V gene is TRBV11-2, the J gene TRBJ2-5; D uncertain. Between the trimmed V and J ends, which lost 5 bases and 2 bases, there was a span of 3 bases. CDR1 and CDR2 from the germline V gene are SGHAT and FQNNGV. The CDR3 has 11 residues. In DNA, the CDR3 is TGTGCCAGCAGCGCTCAAGAGACCCAGTACTTC. This translates into CASSAQETQYF.

This chain links TRBV6-5 with TRBJ2-7; 16 bases line up with TRBD2. The CDR3 extends over 15 amino acids. The V and J ends lost 2 bases and 5 bases, in that order; junction bases with no gene match: 0. CDR1 and CDR2 (germline): MNHEY, SVGAGI. In DNA form, the CDR3 reads TGTGCCAGCAGTTACGGGACTAGCGGGAGGGACGAGCAGTACTTC. Translated: CASSYGTSGRDEQYF.

This chain uses TRBV19 with TRBJ1-5; perhaps TRBD1 as D (5 bases). The ends were cut back, 3 bases at V and 0 bases at J, with 15 bases in the middle. This CDR3 comprises 17 residues. Per the germline V gene, CDR1 is LNHDA and CDR2 is SQIVND (reference sequence). The CDR3 DNA reads TGTGCCAGTAGTATTTATGGGGCAGGATATAGCAATCAGCCCCAGCATTTT. Translation: CASSIYGAGYSNQPQHF.

The rearrangement joins TRBV27 to TRBJ1-3; 7 nucleotides match TRBD1. The CDR3 covers 13 residues. The germline V gene has CDR1 MNHEY and CDR2 SMNVEV (reference sequence). With 6 bases clipped from V and 6 bases from J, the junction kept 5 bases outside the gene matches. The chain's CDR3 is CASRDRAINTIYF. CDR3 sequence (DNA): TGTGCCAGCAGAGACAGGGCCATAAACACCATATATTTT.

This CDR3 is CASSYWGLAGGETQYF. Here the CDR3 DNA reads TGTGCCAGCAGTTACTGGGGCCTAGCGGGAGGAGAGACCCAGTACTTC. The V and J genes are TRBV6-7 and TRBJ2-5; 11 bases are a match to TRBD2. TRBV6-7 carries the ORF label, with uncertain function. This CDR3 spans 16 amino acids. Trimming took 1 base from V and 4 from J; bases not matched to a gene: 5.

This chain joins TRBV9 and TRBJ2-1; 9 bases are shared with TRBD2. From germline, CDR1 is SGDLS and CDR2 YYNGEE. V shed 3 bases, J shed 2 bases, and the junction held 3 bases outside the gene matches. This CDR3 has 15 residues. CDR3 sequence reads: CASSDSGSAYNEQFF. In nucleotides, the CDR3 is TGTGCCAGCAGCGATAGCGGGAGTGCCTACAATGAGCAGTTCTTC.